The 2 T cell receptor beta chains reported below all come from one sample, sequenced in a study of blood T cell repertoires in COVID-19. Here immunoSEQ multiplex PCR was the method, and the copy in TCRdb shows in-frame clones only, minus some. This table has fewer than 350,000 clones, approximately 81% appearing once. The sample taken for sequencing was peripheral blood. These receptors were taken from a woman aged 55-69 years with active or convalescent COVID-19.

The chain employs TRBV4-3 and TRBJ1-5; D gene uncertain. There are 15 residues in the CDR3. Per the germline V gene, CDR1 is LGHNA and CDR2 is YSLEER. The V end was cut by 1 base, the J end by 0 bases, with 7 bases between. The chain's CDR3 is CASSQAVLSNQPQHF. DNA of the CDR3: TGCGCCAGCAGCCAAGCAGTGCTTAGCAATCAGCCCCAGCATTTT.

The rearrangement uses TRBV30 and TRBJ1-2, with a weak D call TRBD1 (5 bases). There are 13 residues in the CDR3. Trimming left V 4 bases short and J 4 bases short, with 13 bases between. Germline CDR1 GTSNPN, CDR2 SVGIG (reference sequence). The CDR3 here is CAWIWGGSYGYTF. The DNA of the CDR3 is TGTGCCTGGATATGGGGCGGAAGCTATGGCTACACCTTC.